The 28 T cell receptor beta chains presented below share a single source sample, sequenced in a study of T cell repertoires in cytomegalovirus infection. In TCRdb, the reads were re-called with MiXCR into one record per CDR3 protein. Among roughly 600,000 distinct CDR3 sequences listed, roughly 24% were seen once. Input material: CD8+ T cells from PBMCs. The receptors derive from a human donor in good health (CMV status not recorded). Some clones in this sample may be carry-over from other donors' samples.

This clonotype has a handful of counts. The chain combines TRBV11-3 with TRBJ2-2; 8 bases align to TRBD1. V lost 8 bases and J lost 5; bases outside the gene matches: 4. This CDR3 is built from 13 residues. Germline loops: CDR1 SGHNT, CDR2 YENEEA. The CDR3 sequence: CASRTGRTGELFF. The CDR3 region has the DNA TGTGCCAGCCGGACAGGGCGGACCGGGGAGCTGTTTTTT.

This chain links TRBV7-3 with TRBJ2-1, with TRBD2 matching 8 bases. This CDR3 has 14 residues. V was pared by 2 bases and J by 9 bases, with 6 bases of the junction left unmatched. Looked up from germline, CDR1 is SGHTA and CDR2 is FQGTGA. The CDR3 coding sequence is TGTGCCAGCAGCTTAGTGGCGGGGGGTACTGAGCAGTTCTTC. It specifies CASSLVAGGTEQFF.

This clonotype has at least ten counts. The chain has TRBV7-9 and TRBJ1-1; TRBD1 is a possible D gene (5 bases). V lost 3 bases, J lost 0 bases, and 17 bases lay in between. In germline, CDR1 is SEHNR, CDR2 FQNEAQ (reference sequence). The CDR3 extends over 17 amino acids. CDR3 region: CASSFPPWDALNTEAFF. CDR3 DNA sequence: TGTGCCAGCAGCTTCCCCCCGTGGGACGCACTGAACACTGAAGCTTTCTTT.

With regard to this clonotype: Being one base from a much bigger clone, this may be a read error. The chain recombines TRBV7-2 with TRBJ2-2; tentatively, D is TRBD1 (6 bases). V lost 6 bases and J 12 bases, leaving 14 bases between the germline ends. The CDR3 is 12 residues long. In germline, CDR1 is SGHTA, CDR2 FQGNSA. As DNA, the CDR3 is TGTGCCAGCAGTTGGGACAAGGTGAAGCTGTTTTTT. Residues: CASSWDKVKLFF.

This clonotype was seen a handful of times. The gene calls are TRBV7-6 and TRBJ1-1; D is undetermined. V shed 5 bases and J shed 6 bases, with 10 bases lying between them. The germline CDR1 and CDR2 sequences are SGHVS and FNYEAQ. The CDR3 runs to 12 residues. The CDR3 bases are TGTGCCAGCAGCGAGCCATTGGCTGAAGCTTTCTTT. This gives the protein CASSEPLAEAFF.

In this sample, this clonotype turned up many times. The CDR3 nucleotides are TGTGCCAGCAGATCGACAGGGCCCATGAACACTGAAGCTTTCTTT. This gives the protein CASRSTGPMNTEAFF. V is TRBV7-8 and J is TRBJ1-1; TRBD1 agrees at 7 bases. Trimming at V came to 6 bases and at J to 0 bases, leaving 7 bases not matched to a gene. Germline V gene sequence: CDR1 SGHVS, CDR2 FQNEAQ. The CDR3 runs 15 residues.

Remarks on this clonotype: This sequence may be a read error, since a much larger clone differs from it by one base. The CDR3 loop reads CASSLSETPFSNNEQFF. In nucleotides, the CDR3 is TGTGCCAGCAGCTTATCCGAGACCCCCTTTAGTAACAATGAGCAGTTCTTC. The chain recombines TRBV7-8 with TRBJ2-1; D unresolved. Germline-derived CDR1 and CDR2 are SGHVS and FQNEAQ. The ends were cut back, 2 bases at V and 5 bases at J, with 19 bases in the middle. The CDR3 runs to 17 residues.

This clonotype has only a few counts. J is TRBJ2-1 and V is TRBV11-3; 8 nucleotides align to TRBD2. Germline V gene data show CDR1 as SGHNT and CDR2 as YENEEA. Losses at the gene ends were 5 bases for V and 6 bases for J; bases not matched to a gene: 9. The CDR3 extends over 15 amino acids. The CDR3 DNA sequence: TGTGCCAGCAGCCCCCCCGCGGGGGGCGGCAATGAGCAGTTCTTC. It codes for CASSPPAGGGNEQFF.

The chain couples TRBV20-1 to TRBJ1-2; D is unresolved. The ends were cut back, 7 bases at V and 0 bases at J, with 12 bases in the middle. The CDR3 totals 13 residues. In germline, CDR1 is DFQATT, CDR2 SNEGSKA (reference sequence). CDR3 DNA sequence: TGCAGTGTTGCCCACGCTTCTAACTATGGCTACACCTTC. Its protein is CSVAHASNYGYTF.

J is TRBJ2-7 and V is TRBV20-1; D may correspond to TRBD1 or TRBD2 (6 bases each). The germline V gene has CDR1 DFQATT and CDR2 SNEGSKA (reference sequence). This CDR3 spans 13 amino acids. V dropped 3 bases and J dropped 2 bases, with 11 bases sitting between them. The CDR3 is CSARTGGTYEQYV. CDR3 sequence (DNA): TGCAGTGCTAGGACAGGAGGGACCTACGAGCAGTACGTC.

This clonotype has more than one count but fewer than ten. The rearrangement links TRBV6-5 to TRBJ1-1, with a tentative D call TRBD1 (5 bases). This CDR3 region has 14 residues. Trimming pared 6 bases from V and 5 bases from J, leaving 16 bases between. The germline CDR1 and CDR2 sequences are MNHEY and SVGAGI. CDR3 bases: TGTGCCAGCAGCCCTGGGGCCGGGTGGACTGAAGCTTTCTTT. This sequence encodes CASSPGAGWTEAFF.

CDR3 in amino acids: CASSQDWHGNTEAFF. CDR3 DNA: TGCGCCAGCAGCCAAGATTGGCACGGGAACACTGAAGCTTTCTTT. This chain links TRBV4-3 with TRBJ1-1; D uncertain. The V and J ends lost 0 bases and 1 base respectively, with 9 bases between them. CDR3 length equals 15 residues. CDR1 is LGHNA, CDR2 YSLEER, per germline.

This clonotype was counted a few times. CDR3 sequence reads: CASGPSPNVANYGYTF. The CDR3 nucleotides read TGCGCCAGTGGACCCTCCCCTAATGTAGCTAACTATGGCTACACCTTC. This chain joins TRBV5-1 and TRBJ1-2; no reliable D call. Trimming took off 8 bases at V and 0 bases at J, with 20 bases between the two ends. Germline values: CDR1 SGHRS, CDR2 YFSETQ. The CDR3 runs 16 residues.

This clonotype was counted only a few times. The rearrangement links TRBV2 to TRBJ2-4; tentative D call: TRBD1 (6 bases). V dropped 7 bases and J dropped 0 bases, with 19 bases sitting between them. The CDR3 covers 17 residues. Germline CDR1 SNHLY, CDR2 FYNNEI. The CDR3 DNA follows: TGTGCCAGCATTGAGTCTAGGGGGAAACTAGCCAAAAACATTCAGTACTTC. Its protein product is CASIESRGKLAKNIQYF.

A note on this clonotype: Being one base from a much bigger clone, this may be a read error. Lacking the conserved final phenylalanine or tryptophan, this CDR3 likely reflects a read error. The chain is built from TRBV7-2 and TRBJ2-7; 7 nucleotides align to TRBD1. The trim removed 2 bases at V and 2 bases at J, leaving 24 bases unmatched. The germline V gene encodes CDR1 SGHTA and CDR2 FQGNSA. CDR3 size: 21 residues. CDR3 DNA sequence: TGTGCCAGCAGCTTACCCGGATGGGCGAGTGATGACAGGGCTAAACCCTACGAGCAGTACTAC. This gives the protein CASSLPGWASDDRAKPYEQYY.

A remark on this clonotype: A read error may explain this, as a much larger clone is one base away. This rearrangement joins TRBV7-8 to TRBJ2-1, with D hard to call. The CDR3 totals 12 residues. Trimming removed 5 bases from V and 8 bases from J, with 10 bases in between. Per the germline V gene, CDR1 is SGHVS and CDR2 is FQNEAQ. CDR3 bases: TGTGCCAGCAGCGGGAACATACATGAGCAGTTCTTC. This sequence encodes CASSGNIHEQFF. Together with reference TRBV7-8 and TRBJ2-1, the CDR3 gives the full variable domain: GAGVSQSPRYKVAKRGQDVALRCDPISGHVSLFWYQQALGQGPEFLTYFQNEAQLDKSGLPSDRFFAERPEGSVSTLKIQRTQQEDSAVYLCASSGNIHEQFFGPGTRLTVL.

At least ten counts were recorded for this clonotype. The chain uses TRBV7-6 and TRBJ2-1, with a tentative D call TRBD1 (6 bases). This CDR3 contains 14 residues. V lost 5 bases and J lost 7, with 15 bases in between. Germline V lookup: CDR1 SGHVS, CDR2 FNYEAQ. The CDR3 sequence is CASSNGFTGNEQFF. The CDR3 DNA sequence: TGTGCCAGCAGCAATGGGTTTACAGGGAATGAGCAGTTCTTC.

This clonotype was recorded at least ten times. J is TRBJ2-6 and V is TRBV28; 8 nucleotides agree with TRBD1. J gave up 1 base and V 5 bases, and 4 bases lay outside the gene matches. The CDR3 length is 16 residues. Germline values: CDR1 MDHEN, CDR2 SYDVKM. CDR3 nucleotides: TGTGCCAGCAGTCCGTACAGGGGGTCTGGGGCCAACGTCCTGACTTTC. It codes for CASSPYRGSGANVLTF.

In its sample, this clonotype was seen a few times. This CDR3 reads CASSQDRTTDTQYF. The CDR3, as DNA: TGCGCCAGCAGCCAAGATCGGACCACAGATACGCAGTATTTT. V gene TRBV4-1 combines with J gene TRBJ2-3; D is ambiguous. The V gene's germline CDR1 is MGHRA and CDR2 YSYEKL. Trimming shortened V by 0 bases and J by 2 bases, and 6 bases separated the two germline ends. CDR3 length: 14 amino acids.

There are a few counts of this clonotype. The chain carries TRBV28 and TRBJ1-2; 9 nucleotides line up with TRBD1. The CDR3 length is 17 residues. CDR1 is MDHEN, CDR2 SYDVKM, per germline. The V and J ends lost 6 bases and 7 bases, in that order; junction bases with no gene match: 18. CDR3 residues: CASSIPGQGVSGSGYTF. DNA for the CDR3: TGTGCCAGCAGCATACCGGGACAGGGCGTGAGTGGGAGTGGCTACACCTTC.

The V and J genes are TRBV28 and TRBJ1-2; D is perhaps TRBD1 (5 bases). The V gene's germline CDR1 is MDHEN and CDR2 SYDVKM. The CDR3 runs 16 residues. Between the trimmed V and J ends, which lost 8 bases and 1 base, there was a span of 20 bases. The CDR3 region has the DNA TGTGCCAGCGTACACGCCGGGGGTTCGGGTAACTATGGCTACACCTTC. It specifies CASVHAGGSGNYGYTF.

In this sample, this clonotype turned up a few times. J is TRBJ2-5 and V is TRBV2, with 7 bases fitting TRBD2. The CDR3 is made up of 13 amino acids. The germline CDR1 and CDR2 sequences are SNHLY and FYNNEI. The V gene end was trimmed by 8 bases and the J gene end by 5 bases; junction bases not matched to a gene: 8. CDR3 amino acids: CASGVGGTETQYF. The CDR3 DNA sequence: TGTGCCAGCGGGGTCGGGGGGACGGAGACCCAGTACTTC.

The rearrangement links TRBV7-6 to TRBJ1-5; 9 nucleotides match TRBD1. After removal of 4 bases from V and 4 bases from J, the junction contained 14 bases not matched to a gene. The germline V gene encodes CDR1 SGHVS and CDR2 FNYEAQ. The CDR3 is 18 residues long. CDR3 region: CASSYGSRTGVGNQPQHF. The CDR3 nucleotides are TGTGCCAGCAGCTACGGCTCCAGGACAGGGGTTGGAAATCAGCCCCAGCATTTT. The full variable domain, with the rest looked up from reference TRBV7-6 and TRBJ1-5, is GAGVSQSPRYKVTKRGQDVALRCDPISGHVSLYWYRQALGQGPEFLTYFNYEAQQDKSGLPNDRFSAERPEGSISTLTIQRTEQRDSAMYRCASSYGSRTGVGNQPQHFGDGTRLSIL.

This clonotype was observed at least ten times. The chain links TRBV7-2 to TRBJ1-1; a possible D gene is TRBD1 (5 bases). Trimming removed 2 bases at V and 1 base at J, with 11 bases between. CDR3 length: 15 residues. The germline CDR1 and CDR2 sequences are SGHTA and FQGNSA. The CDR3 sequence is CASSLFTGGNTEAFF. CDR3 nucleotide sequence: TGTGCCAGCAGCTTATTTACAGGAGGGAACACTGAAGCTTTCTTT.

The table lists this clonotype with many counts. V gene TRBV28 combines with J gene TRBJ2-7; 8 nucleotides match TRBD1. Germline V gene lookup returns CDR1 MDHEN and CDR2 SYDVKM. This CDR3 contains 16 residues. The V segment lost 4 bases and the J segment 5 bases; nucleotides outside the gene matches: 13. DNA for the CDR3: TGTGCCAGCAGTTCCTACCCAGGGGGCGCGAACCACGAGCAGTACTTC. It codes for CASSSYPGGANHEQYF.

There are a few counts of this clonotype. V usage is TRBV7-9 and J usage is TRBJ2-7; 7 bases map to TRBD1. This CDR3 has 15 residues. Germline CDR1 SEHNR, CDR2 FQNEAQ (reference sequence). The junction had 13 bases not matched to a gene; V was cut back by 5 bases and J by 6 bases. Here the CDR3 DNA reads TGTGCCAGCAGCCCCAAGGGGGCTCTCCTCCGCGAGCAGTACTTC. As protein: CASSPKGALLREQYF.

This clonotype was counted only a few times. The chain couples TRBV28 to TRBJ2-1; D remains ambiguous. CDR3 length: 14 residues. Trimming stripped 5 bases from V and 8 bases from J, with 16 bases between. CDR1 is MDHEN and CDR2 is SYDVKM in the germline V gene. The CDR3 coding sequence is TGTGCCAGCAGTCCGGAGATGCAGATCCATGAGCAGTTCTTC. Translation: CASSPEMQIHEQFF.

Turning to this clonotype: A much bigger clone sits one base away, suggesting this may be a read error. V and J are TRBV7-6 and TRBJ2-1, with a weak D call TRBD1 (5 bases). Germline V lookup: CDR1 SGHVS, CDR2 FNYEAQ. This CDR3 has 14 amino acids. CDR3 loop: CANSLGHQGWEQFF. The CDR3, as DNA: TGTGCCAACAGCTTAGGACATCAGGGATGGGAGCAGTTCTTC.